These 27 T cell receptor beta chains share one sample of origin, sequenced in a study of blood T cell repertoires in COVID-19. Some clones are missing from TCRdb's copy, which holds only in-frame ones; the method was immunoSEQ multiplex PCR. The data show over 150,000 clones, approximately 90% seen once. What was sequenced was peripheral blood. The receptors derive from a man between 18 and 35 years old with COVID-19, enrolled during active disease.

The chain has TRBV5-1 and TRBJ2-1; TRBD2 matches at 12 bases. With V trimmed by 4 bases and J by 4 bases, 9 bases remained unmatched. CDR1 is SGHRS, CDR2 YFSETQ, per germline. This CDR3 is 17 amino acids long. CDR3 in DNA: TGCGCCAGCAGCATGGGGACCGGGACTAGCGGGTACAATGAGCAGTTCTTC. Protein sequence: CASSMGTGTSGYNEQFF.

The chain employs TRBV7-8 and TRBJ1-2; maybe TRBD1 (6 bases). The CDR3 is 16 residues long. Germline V gene sequence: CDR1 SGHVS, CDR2 FQNEAQ. V shed 3 bases and J shed 3 bases, with 17 bases lying between them. CDR3 in DNA: TGTGCCAGCAGCTTGGTGTCCGGGGGGGCGGACTATGGCTACACCTTC. Translated: CASSLVSGGADYGYTF. The whole variable domain, filled in from reference TRBV7-8 and TRBJ1-2, reads GAGVSQSPRYKVAKRGQDVALRCDPISGHVSLFWYQQALGQGPEFLTYFQNEAQLDKSGLPSDRFFAERPEGSVSTLKIQRTQQEDSAVYLCASSLVSGGADYGYTFGSGTRLTVV.

The V call is TRBV19, the J call TRBJ1-5, with 7 bases matching TRBD1. Losses at the gene ends were 3 bases for V and 4 bases for J; bases not matched to a gene: 6. The CDR3 covers 15 residues. Germline-derived CDR1 and CDR2 are LNHDA and SQIVND (reference sequence). CDR3 amino acids: CASSIRQGKNQPQHF. CDR3 in DNA: TGTGCCAGTAGTATCAGACAGGGCAAAAATCAGCCCCAGCATTTT. Based on the CDR3 plus reference TRBV19 and TRBJ1-5, the full variable domain is DGGITQSPKYLFRKEGQNVTLSCEQNLNHDAMYWYRQDPGQGLRLIYYSQIVNDFQKGDIAEGYSVSREKKESFPLTVTSAQKNPTAFYLCASSIRQGKNQPQHFGDGTRLSIL.

The chain carries TRBV5-1 and TRBJ2-7; D remains unclear. Germline V gene data show CDR1 as SGHRS and CDR2 as YFSETQ. CDR3 length equals 11 residues. With 0 bases removed from V and 7 bases from J, the gap between germline ends came to 5 bases. The CDR3 DNA follows: TGCGCCAGCAGCTTGGGCGAAGAGCAGTACTTC. Amino acids: CASSLGEEQYF.

This clone was counted between two and nine times. The chain carries TRBV28 and TRBJ2-7, with TRBD1 identical over 7 bases. Per the germline V gene, CDR1 is MDHEN and CDR2 is SYDVKM. The CDR3 is 13 amino acids. With V trimmed by 3 bases and J by 4 bases, 3 bases remained unmatched. For the CDR3, the DNA is TGTGCCAGCAGTTTCACCAGGGGGTACGAGCAGTACTTC. It codes for CASSFTRGYEQYF. Complete variable domain (other parts from reference TRBV28 and TRBJ2-7): DVKVTQSSRYLVKRTGEKVFLECVQDMDHENMFWYRQDPGLGLRLIYFSYDVKMKEKGDIPEGYSVSREKKERFSLILESASTNQTSMYLCASSFTRGYEQYFGPGTRLTVT.

The chain combines TRBV19 with TRBJ1-2, with no clear D. This CDR3 comprises 12 residues. The V end was cut by 7 bases, the J end by 4 bases, with 10 bases between. Germline CDR1 LNHDA, CDR2 SQIVND (reference sequence). The CDR3 spells CASTHGSYGYTF. For the CDR3, the DNA is TGTGCCAGTACCCACGGGTCCTATGGCTACACCTTC.

This chain uses TRBV7-9 with TRBJ2-3; 14 bases are a match to TRBD2. Germline lookup yields CDR1 SEHNR and CDR2 FQNEAQ (reference sequence). The J segment lost 1 base and the V segment lost 5 bases, leaving 11 bases of the junction unmatched. CDR3 size: 19 residues. CDR3: CASSHGLAGGFGRTDTQYF. For the CDR3, the DNA is TGTGCCAGCAGCCACGGACTAGCGGGAGGCTTTGGGCGCACAGATACGCAGTATTTT.

The chain is built from TRBV7-2 and TRBJ2-7; possibly TRBD1 for D (6 bases). This CDR3 has 13 amino acids. The germline CDR1 and CDR2 sequences are SGHTA and FQGNSA. Trimming left V 2 bases short and J 5 bases short, with 10 bases between. The CDR3 bases are TGTGCCAGCAGCTTATCCAGGGGCGACGAGCAGTACTTC. Translation: CASSLSRGDEQYF.

The V gene is TRBV10-3, the J gene TRBJ1-1, with 8 bases fitting TRBD1. V lost 1 base to trimming and J lost 3 bases; unmatched junction nucleotides: 4. The CDR3 length is 15 residues. CDR1 ENHRY and CDR2 SYGVKD come from the germline V gene. In DNA, the CDR3 is TGTGCCATCAGTGAGTTGACAGGGGACGACACTGAAGCTTTCTTT. It encodes CAISELTGDDTEAFF.

The chain has TRBV7-9 and TRBJ1-1; D is unclear. The CDR3 runs to 14 residues. Trimming pared 3 bases from V and 1 base from J, leaving 9 bases between. Germline assignment: CDR1 SEHNR and CDR2 FQNEAQ (reference sequence). CDR3 bases: TGTGCCAGCAGCTTTGGAGCGGCGAACACTGAAGCTTTCTTT. The encoded protein is CASSFGAANTEAFF.

V is TRBV30 and J is TRBJ1-5, with 11 nucleotides matching TRBD1. The germline gives CDR1 GTSNPN, CDR2 SVGIG (reference sequence). The CDR3 totals 14 residues. V shed 1 base and J 9 bases; nucleotides not matched to a gene: 5. The CDR3 sequence is CAWSADRGRGPQHF. CDR3 sequence (DNA): TGTGCCTGGAGTGCGGACAGGGGGCGAGGGCCCCAGCATTTT.

This clone was found once. The chain couples TRBV11-3 to TRBJ2-2, with D uncertain. Trimming removed 5 bases at V and 1 base at J, with 11 bases between. The CDR3 loop spans 15 amino acids. Looked up from germline, CDR1 is SGHNT and CDR2 is YENEEA. The CDR3 DNA reads as TGTGCCAGCAGCGCGGTAACGGGGAACACCGGGGAGCTGTTTTTT. Translation: CASSAVTGNTGELFF.

The V call is TRBV28, the J call TRBJ1-5; D may be TRBD1 (5 bases). This CDR3 is 15 amino acids long. With 3 bases removed from V and 5 bases from J, the gap between germline ends came to 14 bases. CDR1 and CDR2 (germline): MDHEN, SYDVKM. The CDR3 reads CASSFMRGEDQPQHF. The CDR3 coding sequence is TGTGCCAGCAGTTTCATGAGAGGGGAGGATCAGCCCCAGCATTTT.

V is TRBV5-4 and J is TRBJ2-1; 7 bases align to TRBD2. This CDR3 region has 16 residues. Trimming removed 2 bases from V and 6 bases from J; junction bases left unmatched: 11. In germline, CDR1 is SGHNT, CDR2 YYREEE (reference sequence). CDR3 region: CASSFPPAGDSNEQFF. The CDR3, as DNA: TGTGCCAGCAGCTTTCCCCCGGCGGGAGACTCCAATGAGCAGTTCTTC.

The rearrangement uses TRBV3-1 (or the pseudogene TRBV3-2) and TRBJ2-1; 9 bases fit TRBD2. The CDR3 is made up of 14 amino acids. CDR1 and CDR2 from the germline V gene are LGHDT and YNNKEL (reference sequence). J was trimmed by 3 bases and V by 4 bases; bases with no gene match: 1. CDR3 coding DNA: TGTGCCAGCAGCCGACTAGCGGACTACAATGAGCAGTTCTTC. Its translation is CASSRLADYNEQFF.

The chain links TRBV12-5 to TRBJ2-3; 11 positions match TRBD1. With 0 bases clipped from V and 7 bases from J, the junction kept 6 bases outside the gene matches. Germline CDR1 LGHNT, CDR2 FRNRAP. The CDR3 runs 16 residues. This CDR3 reads CASGLVHGQGAYTQYF. The CDR3 bases are TGTGCTAGTGGTTTGGTACACGGACAGGGGGCATATACGCAGTATTTT.

V and J are TRBV19 and TRBJ2-5, with 13 bases matching TRBD2. The junction had 2 bases not matched to a gene; V was cut back by 4 bases and J by 3 bases. This CDR3 comprises 15 residues. Per germline, CDR1 LNHDA and CDR2 SQIVND (reference sequence). The CDR3: CASSRTSGRKETQYF. In DNA form, the CDR3 reads TGTGCCAGTAGTAGGACTAGCGGGAGAAAAGAGACCCAGTACTTC.

V is TRBV19 and J is TRBJ2-7; 10 bases fit TRBD1. The CDR3 is 14 residues long. Trimming removed 3 bases from V and 8 bases from J; junction bases left unmatched: 7. CDR1 and CDR2 from the germline V gene are LNHDA and SQIVND (reference sequence). This CDR3 is CASSIGDRGYQQYF. The CDR3 nucleotides read TGTGCCAGTAGTATCGGGGACAGGGGTTATCAGCAGTACTTC. Together with reference TRBV19 and TRBJ2-7, the CDR3 gives the full variable domain: DGGITQSPKYLFRKEGQNVTLSCEQNLNHDAMYWYRQDPGQGLRLIYYSQIVNDFQKGDIAEGYSVSREKKESFPLTVTSAQKNPTAFYLCASSIGDRGYQQYFGPGTRLTVT.

This chain links TRBV4-3 with TRBJ1-3, with 7 bases lining up with TRBD1. With 5 bases clipped from V and 2 bases from J, the junction kept 15 bases outside the gene matches. The CDR3 runs 18 residues. Looked up from germline, CDR1 is LGHNA and CDR2 is YSLEER. CDR3 DNA: TGCGCCAGCAGCAAGACGCTCGGTGGGACAGTTCCTGGAAACACCATATATTTT. Its protein product is CASSKTLGGTVPGNTIYF.

The chain carries TRBV5-1 and TRBJ2-3; possibly TRBD2 for D (6 bases). CDR3 length: 13 amino acids. Trimming stripped 0 bases from V and 6 bases from J, with 8 bases between. Germline loops: CDR1 SGHRS, CDR2 YFSETQ. The CDR3 sequence is CASSLERGDTQYF. CDR3 coding DNA: TGCGCCAGCAGCTTGGAACGGGGGGATACGCAGTATTTT.

This sequence joins TRBV9 and TRBJ1-4; TRBD1 might be the D (6 bases). From germline, CDR1 is SGDLS and CDR2 YYNGEE. This CDR3 is built from 17 residues. Trimming shortened V by 4 bases and J by 1 base, and 17 bases separated the two germline ends. CDR3 nucleotides: TGTGCCAGCAGCTCCCCCCGGGGGGCGCGAACTAATGAAAAACTGTTTTTT. It encodes CASSSPRGARTNEKLFF.

This rearrangement joins TRBV2 to TRBJ2-1; 9 bases agree with TRBD2. The CDR3 is 17 residues long. The V segment lost 2 bases and the J segment 6 bases; nucleotides outside the gene matches: 11. Germline CDR1 is SNHLY and CDR2 is FYNNEI. CDR3 residues: CASSESPGLAGRNEQFF. The CDR3 nucleotides are TGTGCCAGCAGTGAATCCCCCGGGCTAGCGGGACGCAATGAGCAGTTCTTC.

This chain connects TRBV3-1 (or the pseudogene TRBV3-2) to TRBJ2-5; 9 bases are a match to TRBD1. The CDR3 covers 14 residues. Germline V gene data show CDR1 as LGHDT and CDR2 as YNNKEL (reference sequence). The ends lost 4 bases at V and 5 bases at J; junction bases unmatched: 5. In DNA, the CDR3 is TGTGCCAGCAGCCGGACAGGGGCGGCCGAGACCCAGTACTTC. It encodes CASSRTGAAETQYF.

The V gene is TRBV20-1, the J gene TRBJ1-2; a possible D gene is TRBD1 (6 bases). This CDR3 has 11 residues. Looked up from germline, CDR1 is DFQATT and CDR2 is SNEGSKA (reference sequence). V was trimmed by 6 bases and J by 4 bases, leaving 9 bases between them. The CDR3 sequence: CSAQGPYGYTF. The CDR3 region has the DNA TGCAGTGCCCAGGGGCCCTATGGCTACACCTTC.

Only a few counts were recorded for this clone. The chain carries TRBV5-1 and TRBJ2-3, with 11 bases fitting TRBD1. The germline V gene encodes CDR1 SGHRS and CDR2 YFSETQ. This CDR3 is built from 16 residues. The J segment lost 2 bases and the V segment lost 4 bases, leaving 6 bases of the junction unmatched. DNA of the CDR3: TGCGCCAGCAGCCCCCGGACAGGGGGCCACACAGATACGCAGTATTTT. It encodes CASSPRTGGHTDTQYF.

The rearrangement links TRBV27 to TRBJ1-5; 9 bases fit TRBD1. This CDR3 is built from 20 residues. The germline V gene has CDR1 MNHEY and CDR2 SMNVEV (reference sequence). The trim removed 6 bases at V and 4 bases at J, leaving 22 bases unmatched. CDR3 loop: CASSSTSGTGTVSANQPQHF. The CDR3, as DNA: TGTGCCAGCAGCTCAACCTCCGGGACAGGGACTGTATCGGCAAATCAGCCCCAGCATTTT.

This chain connects TRBV5-6 to TRBJ2-1, with D maybe TRBD1 (6 bases). The CDR3 has 18 residues. V lost 4 bases to trimming and J lost 6 bases, with 26 bases between them. CDR1 is SGHDT, CDR2 YYEEEE, per germline. In nucleotides, the CDR3 is TGTGCCAGCAGCCAACTCGTCCAACAGGGCAGTCCGGGCAATGAGCAGTTCTTC. Residues: CASSQLVQQGSPGNEQFF.